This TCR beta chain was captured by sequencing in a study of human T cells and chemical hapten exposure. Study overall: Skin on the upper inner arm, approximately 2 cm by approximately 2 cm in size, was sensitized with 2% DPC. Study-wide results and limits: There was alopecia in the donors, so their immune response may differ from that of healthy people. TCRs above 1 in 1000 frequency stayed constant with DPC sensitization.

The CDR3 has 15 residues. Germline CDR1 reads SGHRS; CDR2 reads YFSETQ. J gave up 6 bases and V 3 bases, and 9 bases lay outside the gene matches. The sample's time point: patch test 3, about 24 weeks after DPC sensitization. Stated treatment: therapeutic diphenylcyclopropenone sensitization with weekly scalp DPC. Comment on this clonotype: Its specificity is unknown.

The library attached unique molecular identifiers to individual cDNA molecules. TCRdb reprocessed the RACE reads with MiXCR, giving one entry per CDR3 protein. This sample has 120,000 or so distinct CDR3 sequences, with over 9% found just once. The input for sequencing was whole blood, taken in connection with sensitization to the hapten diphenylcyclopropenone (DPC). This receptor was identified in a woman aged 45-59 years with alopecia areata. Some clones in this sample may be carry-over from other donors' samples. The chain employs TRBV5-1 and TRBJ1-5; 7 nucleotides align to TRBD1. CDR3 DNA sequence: TGCGCCAGCAGCTCGACAGGGTCCGGAGGTCAGCCCCAGCATTTT. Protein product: CASSSTGSGGQPQHF.